This T cell receptor (beta chain) comes out of a study of T cells in Graves' hyperthyroidism and ophthalmopathy. In the study overall: Any treatment followed the collection of peripheral blood at initial diagnosis.

Study-level findings and limits: Among clonotypes expanded in thyroid above 0.001, most were also found in blood.

On the basis of clinical symptoms, serum thyroxine and TRAb, thyroid ultrasound and orbital computed tomography, diagnoses were made. Trimming left V 8 bases short and J 4 bases short, with 5 bases between. The CDR3 runs 11 residues. CDR1 and CDR2 from the germline V gene are MDHEN and SYDVKM. This clonotype came up many times. Antigen unknown. Amplified TCR beta CDR3 regions derived from RNA transcripts. The TCR CDR3 first-round RT-PCR relied on the HTBI primer set. TCRdb analysed the multiplex PCR reads with MiXCR anew, one entry per CDR3 protein. The table records a few hundred thousand distinct CDR3 sequences, 14% of them present only once.

This chain links TRBV28 with TRBJ2-2; the D is unclear. Material for sequencing was blood. The clonotype comes from a woman aged 40 to 50 with Graves' hyperthyroidism. The chain's CDR3 is CASLGTGELFF. CDR3 sequence (DNA): TGTGCCAGCCTGGGCACCGGGGAGCTGTTTTTT.